This TCR beta chain was obtained from a study of T cell responses to AZD1222 COVID-19 vaccine (dated by TCRdb to 2020 to 2022). In the study overall: AZD1222 recipients given second doses at about 4 weeks or at about 12 weeks were pooled, since spike-specific TCR depth and breadth were not found to differ between the two schedules. TCR sequencing was performed for some 250 trial participants, of whom about 200 were given two doses of AZD1222 and approximately 25 were given two doses of MenACWY control vaccine. Trial participants were enrolled into age subgroups of 18-55, 56-69 and 70-plus years, which contained roughly 150, 30 and 60 TCR-sequenced participants, respectively.

The CDR3 regions of human TCRbeta chains were analyzed by immunosequencing. Under the source paper's analysis protocol: TCRs in the repertoires were matched against a reference library of SARS-CoV-2-specific TCRs that had been generated with the MIRA antigen-specificity platform. Breadth was defined as the fraction of unique TCRs that were SARS-CoV-2-associated, and depth was defined as the fraction of total T cells that were SARS-CoV-2-associated. Using the MIRA data, each spike-specific TCR was assigned both to the spike region to which the TCR was reactive and to a CD4 or CD8 class. Log10-transformed breadth and depth values were compared by one-way ANOVA with Sidak's multiple comparisons tests. The source is immuneACCESS, and TCRdb retained only in-frame sequences with V and J called. Part of the clones is not carried over; for the studies checked, unresolved V genes explain less than half of this, and the remainder is unexplained. V and J calls and clone size come straight from that table; D and trimming were deduced from the DNA. This sample has 80,000 to 100,000 clones in its table, and over 75% of those were observed once. About an eighth of the sample is taken by the ten largest.

On this clone itself: Its antigen is not yet known. No clone much larger than this one lies a single base away; base qualities are absent.

The trim is 4 bases for V and 0 bases for J, with a gap of 9 bases between the germline ends. As encoded in the germline V gene, CDR1 is MNHEY while CDR2 is SVGAGI. From its cysteine to its phenylalanine, the CDR3 spans 14 amino acids. Here the CDR3 DNA is all that survives: 42 bases in frame from base 1. This specimen's time point label, per the study, means: baseline before first vaccination. Vaccinee samples were obtained from the UK trials COV001 and COV002, which included a single-blind randomized controlled phase 2/3 trial of AZD1222 (ChAdOx1 nCoV-19) in healthy adults. For TCRbeta chain sequencing, PBMC samples were collected from trial participants at day 0 and at day 28 after the second dose. Study-wide conclusions, independent of this receptor: Participants were mostly white British, with more females than males. The authors suggested clonal diversity may have been underestimated. CD4 TCRs associated with the vaccine covered the entire spike protein, and the dominant responses were in regions 160-218 and 743-854. Spike-specific TCR breadth and depth rose significantly after two AZD1222 doses compared with day 0 and with MenACWY recipients. Nearly half of unique spike-specific TCRs reportedly recognized epitopes outside regions mutated in the B.1.351 and B.1.1.7 variants. The 56-69-year group was small, and its depth increase did not reach significance, likely because of low power. Because no day 14 peak-response samples were available, the repertoires could be characterized only after the peak T cell response. Conclusions about previously exposed vaccinees are limited, since just six AZD1222 recipients were seropositive for SARS-CoV-2 at baseline.

The specimen comprised peripheral blood, sampled on day 0 of AZD1222 vaccination. This sequence uses TRBV6-5 and TRBJ1-1; confidence is insufficient to name the D gene. This clonotype was sampled from an adult in good health. CDR3 region: CASSLRIMNTEAFF. The DNA sequence reads TGTGCCAGCAGTTTGAGGATTATGAACACTGAAGCTTTCTTT.